This T cell receptor beta chain is drawn from a study of cytomegalovirus exposure and HLA in healthy donors (dated by TCRdb to the late 2010s). The study in broad terms: An earlier analysis of about 530 of the donors reported 250 to 350 Gb of sequence data and 117 million unique TCR beta sequences obtained from around 180 million T cells. HLA typing covered class I and class II loci at four-digit resolution. The study profiled the T cell repertoires of approximately 700 subjects by immunosequencing and related them to cytomegalovirus serostatus. The study was designed to test whether signatures of past pathogen exposure could be identified by cataloging public T cell receptors. Typing coverage differed by locus: A, B, C, DRB1 and DQB1 were typed in roughly 629-630 donors, DQA1 in 522, DPA1 in around 580, and DPB1 in approximately 450. Of the roughly 400 genotyped donors, 81% fell in the genetic ancestry cluster associated with self-reported Caucasian donors. Besides the first cohort of around 670 subjects, a separate validation cohort made up of roughly 130 different subjects was used. To predict cytomegalovirus infection status, the study brought together high-throughput TCR immunosequencing, statistical association of individual TCRs with disease status, and machine learning. In the later analysis, no new phenotypic data were used to find candidate immune exposures; instead, reliance was placed on TCR beta sequences and their occurrence across donors. Genome-wide SNP genotypes for about 55% of the roughly 670 donors were used in a later genetic analysis, which treated that subset as a discovery cohort. Roughly 5 DR-DQ haplotypes were handled as single units for association and clustering because linkage in the cohort was strong. An early release covering just under 650 HLA-typed donors comprised approximately 290 gigabases of sequencing data and tens of millions of unique TCR sequences. All discovery cohort repertoires had been generated on a single sequencing platform. An earlier analysis of some 500 of the donors applied high-throughput TCR beta sequencing to assess whether each TCR beta V gene segment acted as functional or pseudogenic. To study patterns of TCR occurrence, a later analysis re-analyzed previously published TCR beta repertoires from several hundred donors and added high-resolution HLA genotyping. Among 350 to 400 genotyped donors of the cohort, an average of 235,054 unique TCR beta nucleotide sequences were sequenced per donor, around a sixth of them non-productive. Alongside the repertoire data, information on donor age, sex, ethnicity and CMV serostatus was compiled.

With regard to this clone: This receptor's antigen is unknown. Per-base quality was not reported, and no clone a single base away is much larger than it.

Library creation used the immunoSEQ multiplex PCR assay. For the multiplex PCR, a mixture combining 60 forward primers for TCR Vbeta segments and 13 reverse primers for TCR Jbeta segments was used. The CDR3 region of rearranged TCR beta genes was amplified from genomic DNA by a multiplex PCR assay. On the Illumina HiSeq System, the amplified TCR beta libraries were sequenced as 87-base-pair reads. The authors processed their data as follows. A later analysis tallied 75 million to 95 million unique TCR beta chains across the 666 repertoires, and around 9.9 million of those chains were shared by two or more donors. To remove PCR and sequencing errors, raw reads were error-corrected and collapsed into unique sequences using a nearest-neighbor algorithm that merged closely related sequences. Alignment of CDR3 sequences to IMGT reference sequences was used to assign V, D and J gene segments. For a sequence to be retained, a match of at least six nucleotides was required to both a V gene segment and a J gene segment. Rearrangements were classified as productive when the CDR3 lacked stop codons and remained in frame with V and J, and all other rearrangements were classified as non-productive. Following IMGT convention, CDR3 was defined as the stretch from the second conserved V-encoded cysteine up to the conserved J-encoded phenylalanine. The earlier analysis of about 620 of the donors excluded sequences that lacked an unambiguous match to a single V gene segment. An earlier analysis of under 750 of the donors called V segments functional above 56.7% productive rearrangements and segregating when the between-donor standard deviation exceeded 5%. A statistical classification framework was developed to diagnose cytomegalovirus status using the catalog of TCR beta chain sequences. In a later analysis, TCR nucleotide sequences were compared against IMGT/GENE-DB human TR gene sequences so that V and J genes could be assigned. In a later analysis, CDR3 sequences and most-parsimonious VDJ recombination scenarios were assigned using the TCRdist pipeline. In a later analysis, each TCR beta chain was defined by its CDR3 amino acid sequence together with its V-gene family, and reads lacking a unique V-gene family were excluded. A later analysis removed 592 highly shared, low-generation-probability nucleotide sequences to deal with suspected cross-contamination and a sequencing artifact. In a later analysis, a clonal expansion index was calculated for each public chain from normalized within-repertoire ranks of inferred template counts. In a later analysis, generation probabilities were computed using a VDJ recombination model fitted to out-of-frame rearrangements, and the results were checked against IGoR. In a later analysis, hypergeometric tests were used to score TCR-TCR, TCR-HLA and TCR-CMV co-occurrence, with a repertoire-size bias correction applied to TCR pairs. False discovery rates were estimated in a later analysis by permuting HLA or CMV assignments 20 times. In a later analysis, co-occurring TCRs were grouped with DBSCAN, and TCRdist sequence similarity was added when clustering was performed within HLA-allele-positive subsets. Repertoires with fewer than 30,000 or more than 120,000 public chains, plus five repertoires with anomalous nucleotide sharing, were excluded from co-occurrence clustering. TCRdb holds this immuneACCESS table with in-frame rearrangements only. Some clones are missing; in checked studies, unresolved V genes explain under half, and the rest has no known cause. The DNA gave D and trimming, while V, J and clone size come from that table. The sample data list 180,000 or so clones, and 65% to 80% of these were observed just once. The top ten constitute about 2.5% of the sample.

In total, 500 to 700 healthy bone marrow donors made up the cohort. At the time of sampling, all cohort members were nominally healthy, though unrecorded immune exposures were likely present. The donor was CMV seropositive and belonged to the group of 250 to 300 seropositive cohort members. A peripheral blood sample was provided by each donor, and peripheral blood mononuclear cells were used for TCR beta sequencing. Genomic DNA extraction from the blood cell samples was performed with the Qiagen DNeasy Blood Extraction Kit. Study-wide findings and limitations: A further reported finding was that TCR beta sequences accurately predicted the HLA-A and HLA-B alleles for most subjects in the first cohort. The authors suggested that the approach could potentially be generalized to other disease states and immunological phenotypes. In a later analysis, several top co-occurrence clusters were reported to appear linked to parvovirus B19, influenza, CMV and Epstein-Barr virus. A few of the identified cytomegalovirus-associated TCR beta chains were confirmed in vitro to be specific for cytomegalovirus antigens. CMV serostatus was the only immune exposure information available for the cohort. HLA typing was unavailable for some donors at each locus, so association tests used only the typed subset. In a later genetic analysis, a missense DCLRE1C variant was associated with V-gene and J-gene trimming of TCR beta chains, and the association was replicated in an independent cohort. About 17 rarely observed V segments, including chromosome 9 orphons, were excluded from the earlier analysis of a few hundred of the donors because counts were too low. A later analysis found that most CMV-associated TCR beta chains appeared HLA-restricted, with HLA associations seemingly driven largely by CMV exposure. Specific HLA alleles were associated with about 17,000 TCR beta sequences at a false discovery rate of 0.05 in a later analysis. A cluster of highly shared sequence variants was judged likely to be a technical artifact of the sequencing pipeline. A later analysis found that TCR association rates varied across HLA loci, with DRB1 alleles showing the most associated TCRs and HLA-C alleles the fewest. Correlated functional status among segregating V segments might reflect linkage disequilibrium, but an unknown experimental factor could not be ruled out. Presence/absence analyses assumed roughly uniform sequencing depth across donors, an assumption that may not hold. According to a later genetic analysis, donors in an Asian-associated ancestry cluster had fewer N-insertions in productive TCRs than the approximately 610-donor mean. The classifier was reported to diagnose cytomegalovirus status with high specificity and sensitivity in both the original and validation cohorts. In a later analysis, HLA-associated TCR beta chains were found to be more clonally expanded and to have lower generation probabilities than equally common non-associated chains. This cohort had only TCR beta chains sequenced, and the lack of alpha or paired-chain data limited which features could be detected. Some IMGT-functional V segments, including TRBV6-2 and TRBV6-3, could not be told apart with the 87-base-pair reads, so those segments were excluded. Most TCR sequences were seen in very few donors, while some public TCRs were found in many individuals. The study gave a list of about 160 TCR beta chains associated with cytomegalovirus. Assigning TCR associations to individual alleles was difficult when HLA alleles, especially DR and DQ, strongly co-occurred. In an earlier analysis of under 600 of the donors, most TCR beta V segments were observed in productive rearrangements about 87% or about 30% of the time, broadly matching IMGT annotations.

V loses 1 base of germline sequence and J loses 1 base, and the interval between the two ends is 8 bases. Its CDR3 holds 14 amino acids, cysteine through phenylalanine. Only the CDR3 part of the read is kept: 42 bases, read in frame from the first base. The germline V gene provides CDR1 SGHRS and CDR2 YFSETQ. The TCR was taken from a woman in her thirties in good health and CMV-seropositive. Input material: PBMCs. The chain uses TRBV5-1 and TRBJ1-1; the D gene is perhaps TRBD1, from 5 matching bases. The sequence in DNA is TGCGCCAGCAGCTTGTCCGGGGGGAACACTGAAGCTTTCTTT. It translates to CASSLSGGNTEAFF.